This T cell receptor beta chain stems from a study of identifying expanded T cells in peripheral blood. Trimming took 6 bases from V and 5 from J, leaving 13 bases between them. The germline CDR1 and CDR2 sequences are MGHRA and YSYEKL. The length of the CDR3 is 13 residues. This clone has ten or more counts. The antigen is unknown. Clones were sequenced by immunoSEQ multiplex PCR, and TCRdb holds only the in-frame ones, with some missing. The sample includes tens of thousands of clones, less than 90% seen only once; the top ten take roughly a fifth. During the collection period, no donor immune events like infections were recorded. Overall study findings and caveats: Variance in clone template counts between approximately two-week samples significantly increased with total template count across all healthy donors. Over approximately two and four weeks, about 17 and 20 clones changed, versus around 1.2 between replicates.

This clonotype was obtained from a person aged 18 to 75 in good health. Material: blood. This chain joins TRBV4-1 and TRBJ1-1, with no clear D. The CDR3 DNA reads TGCGCCAGCAGTCTTCAGAGAACGACTGAAGCTTTCTTT. Translation: CASSLQRTTEAFF.